These 18 T cell receptor beta chains share one sample of origin, sequenced in a study of T cell responses to AZD1222 COVID-19 vaccine. Libraries were prepared by immunoSEQ multiplex PCR; TCRdb keeps only in-frame clonotypes and omits some of them. Of 57,000 or so clones in the sample, roughly 80% were seen once. The specimen comprised peripheral blood, sampled on day 0 of AZD1222 vaccination. These receptors were taken from an adult in good health.

The CDR3 coding sequence is TGTGCCAGCTCACCACGGGTTCAAAACGAGCAGTACTTC. Translation gives CASSPRVQNEQYF. This sequence joins TRBV18 and TRBJ2-7, with D hard to call. CDR1 KGHSH and CDR2 LQKENI come from the germline V gene. This CDR3 region has 13 residues. With 1 base removed from V and 5 bases from J, the gap between germline ends came to 9 bases.

This clone appeared a few times. This chain connects TRBV27 to TRBJ1-2; D is ambiguous. Trimming stripped 5 bases from V and 1 base from J, with 14 bases between. There are 15 residues in the CDR3. In germline, CDR1 is MNHEY, CDR2 SMNVEV (reference sequence). CDR3 coding DNA: TGTGCCAGCAGTCCGTACGGGGAGGTTAACTATGGCTACACCTTC. Amino acid sequence: CASSPYGEVNYGYTF.

The rearrangement links TRBV18 to TRBJ1-1, with D unresolved. CDR3 length equals 12 residues. The V and J ends lost 3 bases and 2 bases respectively, with 4 bases between them. Germline lookup yields CDR1 KGHSH and CDR2 LQKENI. CDR3 coding DNA: TGTGCCAGCTCACCGACAAACACTGAAGCTTTCTTT. Protein: CASSPTNTEAFF.

This chain joins TRBV7-9 and TRBJ1-1; 11 bases fit TRBD1. The CDR3 is made up of 16 amino acids. V was clipped by 5 bases and J by 5 bases; unmatched bases: 10. Germline V CDR1 and CDR2: SEHNR, FQNEAQ (reference sequence). CDR3 protein: CASSTGQGAGGTEAFF. As DNA, the CDR3 is TGTGCCAGCAGCACCGGACAGGGGGCGGGAGGGACTGAAGCTTTCTTT.

The rearrangement joins TRBV9 to TRBJ2-1; 7 bases match TRBD2. V was pared by 4 bases and J by 4 bases, with 5 bases of the junction left unmatched. The CDR3 has 14 amino acids. The germline V gene encodes CDR1 SGDLS and CDR2 YYNGEE. DNA for the CDR3: TGTGCCAGCAGCCCGGCGGGGGTTTACAATGAGCAGTTCTTC. Amino acids: CASSPAGVYNEQFF.

The rearrangement uses TRBV3-1 (or the pseudogene TRBV3-2) and TRBJ1-2, with D hard to call. The CDR3 runs to 13 residues. Looked up from germline, CDR1 is LGHDT and CDR2 is YNNKEL (reference sequence). The V gene lost 2 bases and the J gene lost 7 bases, with 11 bases spanning the gap. CDR3 DNA: TGTGCCAGCAGCCAACAAGGAGGTCCTGGCTACACCTTC. Protein: CASSQQGGPGYTF.

The genes are TRBV7-2 and TRBJ2-3, with TRBD2 matching over 14 bases. V lost 5 bases to trimming and J lost 5 bases; unmatched junction nucleotides: 6. Germline V gene data show CDR1 as SGHTA and CDR2 as FQGNSA. This CDR3 spans 16 amino acids. The DNA of the CDR3 is TGTGCCAGCAGCCCGACTAGCGGGGGGGCCAGAGATACGCAGTATTTT. It is translated as CASSPTSGGARDTQYF.

The table lists this clone with a few counts. V usage is TRBV18 and J usage is TRBJ2-5; D is possibly TRBD1 or TRBD2 (6 bases each). CDR1 is KGHSH, CDR2 LQKENI, per germline. This CDR3 comprises 15 residues. The ends were cut back, 2 bases at V and 4 bases at J, with 14 bases in the middle. The DNA for the CDR3 is TGTGCCAGCTCACCAAGCCAATCGGGGGCAGAGACCCAGTACTTC. It encodes CASSPSQSGAETQYF.

V gene TRBV7-9 combines with J gene TRBJ2-2; D call uncertain. This CDR3 comprises 14 residues. Trimming removed 5 bases from V and 1 base from J, with 8 bases in between. Germline lookup yields CDR1 SEHNR and CDR2 FQNEAQ (reference sequence). The CDR3 loop is CASSRDLNTGELFF. CDR3 coding DNA: TGTGCCAGCAGCAGGGATTTGAACACCGGGGAGCTGTTTTTT.

The chain joins TRBV16 to TRBJ1-1; maybe TRBD1 (5 bases). Trimming removed 2 bases from V and 4 bases from J, with 11 bases in between. This CDR3 region has 14 residues. Germline loops: CDR1 KGHSY, CDR2 FQNENV. CDR3 amino acids: CASSQNGGTTEAFF. CDR3 coding DNA: TGTGCCAGCAGCCAAAACGGGGGTACCACTGAAGCTTTCTTT.

This rearrangement joins TRBV29-1 to TRBJ1-1, with D uncertain. There are 13 residues in the CDR3. The V and J ends lost 2 bases and 3 bases respectively, with 10 bases between them. CDR1 is SQVTM, CDR2 ANQGSEA, per germline. The CDR3 is CSVERVGDTEAFF. The CDR3 nucleotides read TGCAGCGTTGAAAGGGTCGGGGACACTGAAGCTTTCTTT.

The rearrangement links TRBV27 to TRBJ1-4; no reliable D call. The V end was cut by 5 bases, the J end by 0 bases, with 13 bases between. CDR3 length: 16 residues. CDR1 is MNHEY and CDR2 is SMNVEV in the germline V gene (reference sequence). Written as DNA, the CDR3 is TGTGCCAGCAGTCACAGACGAGGTGCAACTAATGAAAAACTGTTTTTT. Residues: CASSHRRGATNEKLFF.

The V gene is TRBV19, the J gene TRBJ1-3; no clear D. CDR3 length equals 16 residues. Germline V gene data show CDR1 as LNHDA and CDR2 as SQIVND (reference sequence). V gave up 5 bases and J gave up 1 base, with 15 bases separating them. CDR3 coding DNA: TGTGCCAGTAGTCCAGGACTTTTGCTTTCTGGAAACACCATATATTTT. Protein: CASSPGLLLSGNTIYF.

This clone has a single count. The chain couples TRBV28 to TRBJ1-1; D remains unclear. V gave up 11 bases and J gave up 4 bases, with 20 bases separating them. CDR1 MDHEN and CDR2 SYDVKM come from the germline V gene. This CDR3 has 14 amino acids. The CDR3 bases are TGTGCCTGTCGTCCGGCCGGCATCGGCACTGAAGCTTTCTTT. This sequence encodes CACRPAGIGTEAFF.

This clone was observed a handful of times. The genes are TRBV19 and TRBJ2-7; D uncertain. The V and J ends lost 5 bases and 2 bases respectively, with 13 bases between them. Germline values: CDR1 LNHDA, CDR2 SQIVND (reference sequence). This CDR3 has 14 residues. CDR3 residues: CASSATRATYEQYF. CDR3 bases: TGTGCCAGTAGTGCAACCCGCGCAACCTACGAGCAGTACTTC.

CDR3 sequence (DNA): TGTGCCAGTACCCCCGGGACAGGGAGTAAAGGCAATCAGCCCCAGCATTTT. Protein sequence: CASTPGTGSKGNQPQHF. V gene TRBV19 combines with J gene TRBJ1-5; TRBD1 matches at 9 bases. There are 17 residues in the CDR3. Germline lookup yields CDR1 LNHDA and CDR2 SQIVND (reference sequence). The V and J ends lost 7 bases and 2 bases, in that order; junction bases with no gene match: 12.

V usage is TRBV9 and J usage is TRBJ2-2, with 8 bases matching TRBD2. V trimming: 3 bases; J trimming: 3 bases; junction bases outside the gene matches: 7. Germline V CDR1 and CDR2: SGDLS, YYNGEE. This CDR3 comprises 16 residues. The CDR3 spells CASSGYRGGYTGELFF. CDR3 bases: TGTGCCAGCAGCGGATATCGGGGGGGATACACCGGGGAGCTGTTTTTT.

The V and J genes are TRBV6-5 and TRBJ1-3; a weak D match, TRBD1 (5 bases). V lost 6 bases and J lost 2, with 11 bases in between. Germline CDR1 MNHEY, CDR2 SVGAGI. CDR3 size: 14 residues. The CDR3 bases are TGTGCCAGCAGGGGGGACCAACCTGGAAACACCATATATTTT. Amino acid sequence: CASRGDQPGNTIYF.